Below are 13 T cell receptor beta chains sequenced from a single sample in a study of Tregs in tolerant kidney transplant recipients. TCRdb keeps only in-frame clones here, not all; method: immunoSEQ multiplex PCR. This sample contains 45,000 to 55,000 clones. The sample consisted of CD4+ T cells from blood, taken before the transplant. Source of these receptors: a human donor who received a combined kidney and bone marrow transplant.

To note about this clone: The read terminates 3 residues ahead of where the CDR3 ends, so the germline J gene completes it. The V and J genes are TRBV10-3 and TRBJ2-2; unclear D gene. Trimming took off 2 bases at V and 0 bases at J, with 10 bases between the two ends. The CDR3 consists of 16 residues. Germline V gene lookup returns CDR1 ENHRY and CDR2 SYGVKD. CDR3 DNA (partial): TGTGCCATCAGTGAGGGAATAGCCTCGAACACCGGGGAG. This codes for CAISEGIASNTGE. The whole CDR3 region reads CAISEGIASNTGELFF.

About this clone itself: The DNA ends 3 residues before the CDR3 does, and the rest of the CDR3 is filled in from the germline J gene. The gene calls are TRBV5-1 and TRBJ2-3; 10 bases match TRBD2. V was pared by 1 base and J by 2 bases, with 10 bases of the junction left unmatched. The CDR3 spans 18 residues. Germline CDR1 SGHRS, CDR2 YFSETQ. The sequenced part of the CDR3 DNA is TGCGCCAGCAGCTTGTTGCCCCTAGCGGGAGTCACCACAGATACG. Translated: CASSLLPLAGVTTDT. The full CDR3 sequence reads CASSLLPLAGVTTDTQYF.

A note on this clone: The sequenced fragment ends 3 residues before the CDR3 boundary, so the rest is inferred from the germline J gene. The chain combines TRBV20-1 with TRBJ1-4, with D possibly matching TRBD1 (6 bases). Looked up from germline, CDR1 is DFQATT and CDR2 is SNEGSKA (reference sequence). CDR3 size: 12 residues. Trimming removed 5 bases from V and 6 bases from J, with 10 bases in between. CDR3 DNA (partial): TGCAGTGCTTCGCGACAGGATGAAAAA. Translation: CSASRQDEK. The full CDR3 sequence reads CSASRQDEKLFF.

About this clone itself: Sequencing ends 3 residues short of the CDR3 end; the germline J gene provides the rest. The chain carries TRBV30 and TRBJ2-7, with 12 bases identical to TRBD1. The CDR3 length is 16 residues. After removal of 4 bases from V and 4 bases from J, the junction contained 11 bases not matched to a gene. Germline loops: CDR1 GTSNPN, CDR2 SVGIG (reference sequence). CDR3 loop: CAWNPLGTGGRYEQYF. The part of the CDR3 DNA that was read is TGTGCCTGGAACCCCCTCGGGACAGGGGGCCGGTACGAG.

The sequenced part of the CDR3 DNA is TGCAGTGCTAGACCTAGCGGGGGTCTCGATACG. Translating gives CSARPSGGLDT. In full, the CDR3 reads CSARPSGGLDTQYF. The chain combines TRBV20-1 with TRBJ2-3; 10 bases agree with TRBD2. The CDR3 extends 3 residues past the end of the read, so its final part is completed from the germline J gene. With 2 bases clipped from V and 6 bases from J, the junction kept 5 bases outside the gene matches. Per the germline V gene, CDR1 is DFQATT and CDR2 is SNEGSKA (reference sequence). The CDR3 totals 14 residues.

Points on this clone: The read ends 3 residues shy of where the CDR3 ends; the end is completed using the germline J gene. This sequence joins TRBV7-3 and TRBJ2-1, with unresolved D. Trimming stripped 5 bases from V and 3 bases from J, with 11 bases between. Germline V CDR1 and CDR2: SGHTA, FQGTGA. The CDR3 extends over 14 amino acids. This CDR3 is CASSPRSDYNEQFF. CDR3 bases read: TGTGCCAGCAGCCCTAGATCTGACTACAATGAG.

Notes on this clone: The read is 3 residues too short to cover the CDR3 end, so that end is filled in from the germline J gene. The chain carries TRBV11-1 and TRBJ2-7, with D unclear. V gave up 9 bases and J gave up 1 base, with 19 bases separating them. The germline V gene encodes CDR1 SGHAT and CDR2 FQDESV (reference sequence). The CDR3 covers 15 residues. The sequenced part of the CDR3 DNA is TGTGCCAGTCCCTACCTGGGCAGGTTATCCTACGAG. Its protein is CASPYLGRLSYE. The entire CDR3 is CASPYLGRLSYEQYF. Filled out from reference TRBV11-1 and TRBJ2-7, the complete variable domain reads EAEVAQSPRYKITEKSQAVAFWCDPISGHATLYWYRQILGQGPELLVQFQDESVVDDSQLPKDRFSAERLKGVDSTLKIQPAELGDSAMYLCASPYLGRLSYEQYFGPGTRLTVT.

The CDR3 spells CASSTGLAGVEETQYF. The covered CDR3 bases are TGCGCCAGCAGCACCGGACTAGCGGGAGTGGAAGAGACC. The chain uses TRBV5-1 and TRBJ2-5; TRBD2 aligns across 13 bases. The read falls 3 residues short of the CDR3 end, and the missing part is taken from the germline J gene. The CDR3 totals 16 residues. The J segment lost 3 bases and the V segment lost 4 bases, leaving 6 bases of the junction unmatched. Per germline, CDR1 SGHRS and CDR2 YFSETQ.

To note about this clone: The read gets to within 3 residues of the CDR3 end, and the germline J gene fills in the rest. This sequence joins TRBV7-9 and TRBJ2-2; 9 nucleotides align to TRBD2. V lost 6 bases to trimming and J lost 3 bases; unmatched junction nucleotides: 5. CDR1 is SEHNR, CDR2 FQNEAQ, per germline (reference sequence). CDR3 size: 15 residues. The CDR3 region is CASRPSGDYTGELFF. CDR3 DNA (partial): TGTGCCAGCAGGCCTAGCGGGGACTACACCGGGGAG.

Remarks on this clone: The read falls 3 residues short of the CDR3 end, and the missing part is taken from the germline J gene. This chain uses TRBV7-7 with TRBJ2-1; D perhaps matches TRBD2 (6 bases). The CDR3 length is 13 residues. Germline loops: CDR1 SSHAT, CDR2 FNYEAQ (reference sequence). The DNA read from the CDR3 is TGTACTAGCAGCATCTCTGGGGCACATGAG. Amino acids: CTSSISGAHE. The full CDR3 protein is CTSSISGAHEQFF.

Worth noting for this clone: From the germline J gene comes the end of the CDR3, since the read stops 3 residues before it. This chain uses TRBV7-2 with TRBJ2-7, with 9 nucleotides matching TRBD2. This CDR3 has 15 amino acids. V was pared by 2 bases and J by 2 bases, with 4 bases of the junction left unmatched. Germline lookup yields CDR1 SGHTA and CDR2 FQGNSA. The CDR3 bases that were read are TGTGCCAGCAGCTTAAGGCGGGGGGGGCCCTACGAG. The encoded protein is CASSLRRGGPYE. The CDR3 as a whole reads CASSLRRGGPYEQYF.

Notes on this clone: The read is 3 residues too short to cover the CDR3 end, so that end is filled in from the germline J gene. The chain uses TRBV19 and TRBJ2-1; tentatively, D is TRBD2 (6 bases). V dropped 3 bases and J dropped 2 bases, with 11 bases sitting between them. Germline V lookup: CDR1 LNHDA, CDR2 SQIVND (reference sequence). The CDR3 runs to 15 residues. CDR3 DNA, as far as it was read: TGTGCCAGTAGTATTTTGGGGGGAGCCTACAATGAG. Protein: CASSILGGAYNE. The CDR3, in full, reads CASSILGGAYNEQFF.

Remarks on this clone: Read data end 3 residues before the CDR3 end; the end is taken from the germline J gene. This sequence joins TRBV7-2 and TRBJ2-7; D not certain. CDR3 length: 13 residues. V lost 2 bases, J lost 0 bases, and 5 bases lay in between. Germline values: CDR1 SGHTA, CDR2 FQGNSA. Incomplete CDR3 DNA: TGTGCCAGCAGCTTAAGCGTCTCCTACGAG. Its translation: CASSLSVSYE. The entire CDR3 reads CASSLSVSYEQYF.